The clone carrying this T cell receptor (beta chain) has just a few counts. Authors' data handling: The assay estimated nucleated cells by amplifying reference gene primers. Clones were read by immunoSEQ multiplex PCR, and TCRdb kept only the in-frame ones, dropping some. V and J calls and clone size are as listed in that table; D and trimming were resolved from the DNA. The sample lists 170,000 or so clones, 83% occurring once. The data were taken from a study of blood T cell repertoires in COVID-19. With 3 bases removed from V and 0 bases from J, the gap between germline ends came to 8 bases. The CDR3 consists of 13 residues. The V gene's germline CDR1 is DFQATT and CDR2 SNEGSKA (reference sequence).

Sequencing used peripheral blood. This receptor was taken from a human donor in a cohort sampled during active COVID-19. The chain recombines TRBV20-1 with TRBJ1-1; D unresolved. The CDR3 nucleotides read TGCAGTGCTAGTAAACAACTGAACACTGAAGCTTTCTTT. It translates to CSASKQLNTEAFF.